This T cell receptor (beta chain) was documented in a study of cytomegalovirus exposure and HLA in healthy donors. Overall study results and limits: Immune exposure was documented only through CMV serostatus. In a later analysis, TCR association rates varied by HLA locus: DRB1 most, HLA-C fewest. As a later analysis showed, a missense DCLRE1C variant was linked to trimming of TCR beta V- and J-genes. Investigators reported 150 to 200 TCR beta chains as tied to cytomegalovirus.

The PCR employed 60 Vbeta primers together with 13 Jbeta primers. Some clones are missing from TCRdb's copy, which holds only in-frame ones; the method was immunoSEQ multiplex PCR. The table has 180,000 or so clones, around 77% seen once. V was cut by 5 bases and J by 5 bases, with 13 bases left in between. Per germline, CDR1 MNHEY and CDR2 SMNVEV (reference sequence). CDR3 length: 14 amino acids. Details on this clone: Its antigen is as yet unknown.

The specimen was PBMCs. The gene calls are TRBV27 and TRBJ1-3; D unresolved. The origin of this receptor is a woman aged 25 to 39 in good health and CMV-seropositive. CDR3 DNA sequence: TGTGCCAGCAGTCCCACCGGGAGGCGAAACACCATATATTTT. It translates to CASSPTGRRNTIYF.